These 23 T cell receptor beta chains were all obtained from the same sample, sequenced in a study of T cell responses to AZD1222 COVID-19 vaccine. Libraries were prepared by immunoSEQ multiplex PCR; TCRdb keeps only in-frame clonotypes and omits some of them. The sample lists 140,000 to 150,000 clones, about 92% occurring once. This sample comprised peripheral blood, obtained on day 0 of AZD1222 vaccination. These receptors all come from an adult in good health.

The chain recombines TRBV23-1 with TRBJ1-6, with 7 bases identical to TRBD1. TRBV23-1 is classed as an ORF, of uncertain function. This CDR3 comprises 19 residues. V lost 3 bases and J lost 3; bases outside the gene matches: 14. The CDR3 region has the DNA TGCGCCAGCAGTCAGGCCGTAAATCTCGGGACAGACTATAATTCACCCCTCCACTTT. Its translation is CASSQAVNLGTDYNSPLHF.

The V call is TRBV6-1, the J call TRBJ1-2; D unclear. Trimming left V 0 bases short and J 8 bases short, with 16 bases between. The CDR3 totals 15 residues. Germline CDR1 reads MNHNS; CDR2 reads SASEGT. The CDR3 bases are TGTGCCAGCAGTGAAGCGCTCGCCGCCTCGCGGGGCTACACCTTC. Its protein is CASSEALAASRGYTF.

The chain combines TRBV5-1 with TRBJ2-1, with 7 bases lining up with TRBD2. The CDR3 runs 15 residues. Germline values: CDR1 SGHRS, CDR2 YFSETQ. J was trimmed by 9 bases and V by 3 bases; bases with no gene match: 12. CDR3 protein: CASSYRLARRVEQFF. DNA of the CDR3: TGCGCCAGCAGCTACCGACTAGCCCGAAGGGTTGAGCAGTTCTTC.

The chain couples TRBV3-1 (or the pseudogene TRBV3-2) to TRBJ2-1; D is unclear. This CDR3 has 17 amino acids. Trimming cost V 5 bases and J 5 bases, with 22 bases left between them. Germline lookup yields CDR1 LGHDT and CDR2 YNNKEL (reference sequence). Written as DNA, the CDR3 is TGTGCCAGCAGCGGTTGTGTTCCCTTCCATTCCGACAATGAGCAGTTCTTC. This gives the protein CASSGCVPFHSDNEQFF.

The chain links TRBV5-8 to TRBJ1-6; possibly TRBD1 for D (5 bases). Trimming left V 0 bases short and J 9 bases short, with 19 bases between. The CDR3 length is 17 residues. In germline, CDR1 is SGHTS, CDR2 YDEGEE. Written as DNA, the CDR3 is TGTGCCAGCAGCTTGGTAAGGGGACGGCTGAACGGTTCACCCCTCCACTTT. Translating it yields CASSLVRGRLNGSPLHF.

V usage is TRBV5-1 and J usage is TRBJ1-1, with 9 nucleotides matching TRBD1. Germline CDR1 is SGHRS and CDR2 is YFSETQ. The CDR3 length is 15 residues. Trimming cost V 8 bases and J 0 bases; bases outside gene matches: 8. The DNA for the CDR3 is TGCGCCAGTAAAACAGGGACAGGGTTGAACACTGAAGCTTTCTTT. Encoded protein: CASKTGTGLNTEAFF.

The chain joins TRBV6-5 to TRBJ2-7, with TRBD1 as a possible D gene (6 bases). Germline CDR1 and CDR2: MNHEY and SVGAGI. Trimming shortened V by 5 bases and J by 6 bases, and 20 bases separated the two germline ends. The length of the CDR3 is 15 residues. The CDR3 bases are TGTGCCAGCAGTCCCGGGACACCTTTCCGGGGCGAGCAGTACTTC. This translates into CASSPGTPFRGEQYF.

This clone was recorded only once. The CDR3 spells CASSYRNEQFF. CDR3 nucleotide sequence: TGTGCCAGCAGTTATCGAAATGAGCAGTTCTTC. The rearrangement uses TRBV6-2 or TRBV6-3 and TRBJ2-1; no clear D. Trimming stripped 3 bases from V and 7 bases from J, with 4 bases between. The CDR3 covers 11 residues. Germline loops: CDR1 MNHEY, CDR2 SVGEGT.

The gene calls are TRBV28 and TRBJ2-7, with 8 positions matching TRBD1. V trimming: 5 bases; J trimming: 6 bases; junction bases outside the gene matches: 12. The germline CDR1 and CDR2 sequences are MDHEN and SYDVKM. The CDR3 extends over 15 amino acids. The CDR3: CASSLQPDRGGEQYF. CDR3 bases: TGTGCCAGCAGTCTCCAACCCGACAGGGGTGGCGAGCAGTACTTC.

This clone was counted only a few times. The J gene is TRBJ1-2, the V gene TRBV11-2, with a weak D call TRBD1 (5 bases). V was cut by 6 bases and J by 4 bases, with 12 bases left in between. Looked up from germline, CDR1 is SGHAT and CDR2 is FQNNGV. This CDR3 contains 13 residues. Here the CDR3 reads CASRQGQLYGYTF. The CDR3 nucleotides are TGTGCCAGCAGACAAGGACAACTCTATGGCTACACCTTC.

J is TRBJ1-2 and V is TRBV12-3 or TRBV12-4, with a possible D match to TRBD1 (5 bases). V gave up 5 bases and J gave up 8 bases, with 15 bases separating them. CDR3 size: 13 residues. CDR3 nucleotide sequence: TGTGCCAGCAGTCCCCAGGGAGGTGGGGGCTACACCTTC. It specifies CASSPQGGGGYTF.

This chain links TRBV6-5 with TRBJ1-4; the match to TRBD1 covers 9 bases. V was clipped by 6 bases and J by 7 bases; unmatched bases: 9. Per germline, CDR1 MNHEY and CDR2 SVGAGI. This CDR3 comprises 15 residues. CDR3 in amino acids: CASRSFTGGSEKLFF. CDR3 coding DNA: TGTGCCAGCAGGAGCTTTACAGGGGGCAGTGAAAAACTGTTTTTT.

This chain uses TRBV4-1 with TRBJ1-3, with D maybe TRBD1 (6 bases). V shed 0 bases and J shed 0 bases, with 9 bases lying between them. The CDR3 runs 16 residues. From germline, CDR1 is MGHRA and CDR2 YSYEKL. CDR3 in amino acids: CASSQEGGNSGNTIYF. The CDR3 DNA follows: TGCGCCAGCAGCCAAGAAGGGGGGAACTCTGGAAACACCATATATTTT.

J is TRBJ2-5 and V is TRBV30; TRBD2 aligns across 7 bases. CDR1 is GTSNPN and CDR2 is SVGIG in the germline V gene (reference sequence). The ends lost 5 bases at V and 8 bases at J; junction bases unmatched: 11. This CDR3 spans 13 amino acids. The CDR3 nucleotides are TGTGCCTGGGAGGGTCCGGGGGGAAATACCCAGTACTTC. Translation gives CAWEGPGGNTQYF.

The CDR3 region has the DNA TGTGCCAGCAGCCAGCAGACCGCCGGAAGGGGAGGCTACACCTTC. Protein product: CASSQQTAGRGGYTF. The V call is TRBV14, the J call TRBJ1-2, with D perhaps TRBD1 (5 bases). Looked up from germline, CDR1 is SGHDN and CDR2 is FVKESK. The CDR3 is 15 residues long. V lost 3 bases, J lost 8 bases, and 19 bases lay in between.

The CDR3 DNA sequence: TGTGCCATCGGACGGACAGGGGGGGACTATGGCTACACCTTC. Translation: CAIGRTGGDYGYTF. The rearrangement uses TRBV10-3 and TRBJ1-2; TRBD1 agrees at 10 bases. The germline gives CDR1 ENHRY, CDR2 SYGVKD. Trimming took 8 bases from V and 3 from J; bases not matched to a gene: 6. The CDR3 covers 14 residues.

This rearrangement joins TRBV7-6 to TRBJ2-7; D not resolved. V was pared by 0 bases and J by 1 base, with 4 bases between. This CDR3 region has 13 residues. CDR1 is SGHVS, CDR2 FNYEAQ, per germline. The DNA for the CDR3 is TGTGCCAGCAGCTTAGCGACTTCCTACGAGCAGTACTTC. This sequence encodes CASSLATSYEQYF.

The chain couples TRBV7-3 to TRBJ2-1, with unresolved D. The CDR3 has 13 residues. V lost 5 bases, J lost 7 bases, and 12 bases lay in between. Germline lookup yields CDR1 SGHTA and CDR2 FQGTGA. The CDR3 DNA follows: TGTGCCAGCAGCCCCACCGCGTTGAATGAGCAGTTCTTC. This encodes CASSPTALNEQFF.

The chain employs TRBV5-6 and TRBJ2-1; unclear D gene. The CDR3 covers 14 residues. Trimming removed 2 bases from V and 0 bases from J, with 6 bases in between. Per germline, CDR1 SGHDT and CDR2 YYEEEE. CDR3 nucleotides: TGTGCCAGCAGCTTCCCCGGCTCCTACAATGAGCAGTTCTTC. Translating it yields CASSFPGSYNEQFF.

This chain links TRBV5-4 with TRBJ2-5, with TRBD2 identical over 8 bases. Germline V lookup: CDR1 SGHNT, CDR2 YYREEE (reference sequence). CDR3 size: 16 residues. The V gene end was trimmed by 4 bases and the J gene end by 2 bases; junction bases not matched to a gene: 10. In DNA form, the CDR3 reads TGTGCCAGCAGCGGAGGGGTAGCGGGGATACAAGAGACCCAGTACTTC. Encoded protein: CASSGGVAGIQETQYF. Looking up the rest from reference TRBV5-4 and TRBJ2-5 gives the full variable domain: ETGVTQSPTHLIKTRGQQVTLRCSSQSGHNTVSWYQQALGQGPQFIFQYYREEENGRGNFPPRFSGLQFPNYSSELNVNALELDDSALYLCASSGGVAGIQETQYFGPGTRLLVL.

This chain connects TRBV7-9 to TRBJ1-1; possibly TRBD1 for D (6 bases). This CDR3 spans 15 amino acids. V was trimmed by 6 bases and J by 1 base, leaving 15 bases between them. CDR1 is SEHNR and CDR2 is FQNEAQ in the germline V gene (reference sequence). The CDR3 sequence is CASREHREANTEAFF. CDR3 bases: TGTGCCAGCAGAGAGCACAGGGAGGCGAACACTGAAGCTTTCTTT. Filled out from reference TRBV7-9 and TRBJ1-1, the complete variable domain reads DTGVSQNPRHKITKRGQNVTFRCDPISEHNRLYWYRQTLGQGPEFLTYFQNEAQLEKSRLLSDRFSAERPKGSFSTLEIQRTEQGDSAMYLCASREHREANTEAFFGQGTRLTVV.

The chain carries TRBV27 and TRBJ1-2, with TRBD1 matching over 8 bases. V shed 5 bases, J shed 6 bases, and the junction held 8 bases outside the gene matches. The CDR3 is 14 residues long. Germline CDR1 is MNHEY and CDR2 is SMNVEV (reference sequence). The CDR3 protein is CASSRQGISNGYTF. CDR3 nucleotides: TGTGCCAGCAGTAGACAGGGGATAAGTAATGGCTACACCTTC.

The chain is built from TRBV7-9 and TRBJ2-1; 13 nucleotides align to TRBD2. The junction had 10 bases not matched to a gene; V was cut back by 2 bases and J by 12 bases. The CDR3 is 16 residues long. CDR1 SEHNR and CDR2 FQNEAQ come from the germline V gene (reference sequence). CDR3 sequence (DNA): TGTGCCAGCAGCTTAATTCGGCCGGGACTAGCGGGGAGGCAGTTCTTC. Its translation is CASSLIRPGLAGRQFF. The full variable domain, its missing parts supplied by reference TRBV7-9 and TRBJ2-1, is DTGVSQNPRHKITKRGQNVTFRCDPISEHNRLYWYRQTLGQGPEFLTYFQNEAQLEKSRLLSDRFSAERPKGSFSTLEIQRTEQGDSAMYLCASSLIRPGLAGRQFFGPGTRLTVL.